Sequencing of this T cell receptor (beta chain) was carried out in a study of blood T cell repertoires in COVID-19. Study context: From T cells, B-cell-depleted T cells, or PBMCs came the material, which was cDNA or gDNA.

The CDR3 length is 14 residues. Germline V gene data show CDR1 as LNHDA and CDR2 as SQIVND (reference sequence). Trimming shortened V by 5 bases and J by 7 bases, and 15 bases separated the two germline ends. Per the authors' pipeline: It was from reference gene primer amplification that nucleated cell counts were estimated. Measured with immunoSEQ multiplex PCR; TCRdb has only the in-frame clones, and not every one. V, J and clone size are those of that table, while D and trimming were read from the DNA. The sample includes tens of thousands of clones, more than 65% of them seen just once. Specimen: peripheral blood. This receptor was obtained from a man between 70 and 80 years old with acute or convalescent COVID-19. The rearrangement joins TRBV19 to TRBJ1-5; the D gene is possibly TRBD1 (6 bases). Here the CDR3 DNA reads TGTGCCAGTAGTCTCACAGGGATAGGACAGCCCCAGCATTTT. It specifies CASSLTGIGQPQHF.